This entry lists 16 T cell receptor beta chains sequenced from one sample in a study of CD8+ T cells in alopecia areata. Extraction and reverse transcription of RNA yielded cDNA as the sequencing template. Produced via immunoSEQ multiplex PCR; TCRdb's table is partial and in-frame only. The sample holds 130,000 to 150,000 clones, approximately 51% seen once. The specimen was CD4+ T cells sorted from blood, collected at week 0. The receptor set was obtained from a human donor with alopecia areata.

The genes are TRBV29-1 and TRBJ2-3; 10 bases agree with TRBD2. This CDR3 has 14 residues. With V trimmed by 5 bases and J by 3 bases, 5 bases remained unmatched. Germline values: CDR1 SQVTM, CDR2 ANQGSEA. The CDR3 DNA follows: TGCAGCGTTTCACCGGGACTAGCGACAGATACGCAGTATTTT. This codes for CSVSPGLATDTQYF.

The chain employs TRBV30 and TRBJ2-1; no reliable D call. Trimming cost V 3 bases and J 7 bases, with 19 bases left between them. The CDR3 spans 15 residues. In germline, CDR1 is GTSNPN, CDR2 SVGIG (reference sequence). Here the CDR3 reads CAWRGIRVWENEQFF. The CDR3 DNA sequence: TGTGCCTGGAGGGGTATTAGGGTGTGGGAAAATGAGCAGTTCTTC.

The chain links TRBV6-5 to TRBJ1-3; D gene uncertain. The CDR3 has 14 residues. From germline, CDR1 is MNHEY and CDR2 SVGAGI. Trimming removed 5 bases from V and 5 bases from J, with 13 bases in between. The CDR3 spells CASSAGYYRNTIYF. In nucleotides, the CDR3 is TGTGCCAGCAGTGCAGGCTACTATCGAAACACCATATATTTT.

The chain has TRBV5-1 and TRBJ2-2; D not certain. This CDR3 contains 13 residues. CDR1 SGHRS and CDR2 YFSETQ come from the germline V gene. The V end lost 3 bases, the J end lost 1 base, and 4 bases lay between the germline ends. CDR3 in DNA: TGCGCCAGCAGCTGGGAGAACACCGGGGAGCTGTTTTTT. Protein sequence: CASSWENTGELFF.

The V gene is TRBV30, the J gene TRBJ1-1, with TRBD1 matching over 9 bases. Germline assignment: CDR1 GTSNPN and CDR2 SVGIG (reference sequence). V trimming: 3 bases; J trimming: 7 bases; junction bases outside the gene matches: 6. This CDR3 has 13 amino acids. CDR3 sequence reads: CAWRGTDRGEAFF. CDR3 coding DNA: TGTGCCTGGAGGGGGACGGACAGGGGTGAAGCTTTCTTT.

The rearrangement joins TRBV11-2 to TRBJ2-7; the match to TRBD1 covers 7 bases. From germline, CDR1 is SGHAT and CDR2 FQNNGV. The CDR3 covers 15 residues. With 4 bases clipped from V and 4 bases from J, the junction kept 10 bases outside the gene matches. This chain's CDR3 is CASSSTSTGRYEQYF. The CDR3 DNA is TGTGCCAGCAGCTCCACCTCGACAGGGCGTTACGAGCAGTACTTC.

This clone turned up a few times. The chain joins TRBV29-1 to TRBJ2-7; 9 nucleotides match TRBD2. This CDR3 region has 18 residues. J was trimmed by 4 bases and V by 4 bases; bases with no gene match: 20. CDR1 SQVTM and CDR2 ANQGSEA come from the germline V gene. The CDR3 sequence is CSVGTGVAGANRVYEQYF. In DNA form, the CDR3 reads TGCAGCGTTGGTACGGGGGTAGCGGGAGCCAATCGGGTGTACGAGCAGTACTTC.

This sequence joins TRBV29-1 and TRBJ2-1; D perhaps matches TRBD1 (6 bases). Looked up from germline, CDR1 is SQVTM and CDR2 is ANQGSEA. Deletions cut 5 bases from V and 10 bases from J, with 15 bases between. This CDR3 spans 12 amino acids. This CDR3 reads CSVYLGTPEQFF. Written as DNA, the CDR3 is TGCAGCGTTTACCTCGGGACACCGGAGCAGTTCTTC.

The rearrangement links TRBV5-1 to TRBJ2-6; D remains unclear. V was trimmed by 0 bases and J by 0 bases, leaving 7 bases between them. The length of the CDR3 is 16 residues. Germline loops: CDR1 SGHRS, CDR2 YFSETQ. CDR3 amino acids: CASSLVPPSGANVLTF. In nucleotides, the CDR3 is TGCGCCAGCAGCTTGGTCCCCCCCTCTGGGGCCAACGTCCTGACTTTC.

The gene calls are TRBV5-1 and TRBJ2-3; TRBD2 matches at 8 bases. This CDR3 region has 15 residues. Germline assignment: CDR1 SGHRS and CDR2 YFSETQ. The ends lost 7 bases at V and 4 bases at J; junction bases unmatched: 11. CDR3 coding DNA: TGCGCCAGCCGCCCTCGGACTAGCAGCGCAGATACGCAGTATTTT. This translates into CASRPRTSSADTQYF. The full variable domain, completed using reference TRBV5-1 and TRBJ2-3, is KAGVTQTPRYLIKTRGQQVTLSCSPISGHRSVSWYQQTPGQGLQFLFEYFSETQRNKGNFPGRFSGRQFSNSRSEMNVSTLELGDSALYLCASRPRTSSADTQYFGPGTRLTVL.

The chain couples TRBV29-1 to TRBJ2-5; 8 bases match TRBD2. The CDR3 contains 14 residues. The germline CDR1 and CDR2 sequences are SQVTM and ANQGSEA. The ends lost 7 bases at V and 0 bases at J; junction bases unmatched: 7. The DNA of the CDR3 is TGCAGCGCGGTACTAGCGGAACACCAAGAGACCCAGTACTTC. This translates into CSAVLAEHQETQYF.

The V and J genes are TRBV5-1 and TRBJ2-5; D is undetermined. From germline, CDR1 is SGHRS and CDR2 YFSETQ. Trimming stripped 0 bases from V and 3 bases from J, with 6 bases between. This CDR3 has 13 amino acids. CDR3 bases: TGCGCCAGCAGCTTGGTGGCGGAAGAGACCCAGTACTTC. This encodes CASSLVAEETQYF.

The V call is TRBV30, the J call TRBJ2-5; TRBD2 might be the D (5 bases). The CDR3 spans 13 residues. Germline lookup yields CDR1 GTSNPN and CDR2 SVGIG (reference sequence). V lost 3 bases to trimming and J lost 4 bases, with 12 bases between them. The CDR3 sequence: CAWRQSGVETQYF. CDR3 in DNA: TGTGCCTGGAGGCAGAGCGGCGTAGAGACCCAGTACTTC.

This chain uses TRBV7-2 with TRBJ2-7; TRBD1 matches 7 bases. The V segment lost 2 bases and the J segment 3 bases; nucleotides outside the gene matches: 7. The CDR3 runs 15 residues. Per germline, CDR1 SGHTA and CDR2 FQGNSA. The CDR3 nucleotides are TGTGCCAGCAGCTTAACCCGGGACAGTGTCTACGAGCAGTACTTC. It encodes CASSLTRDSVYEQYF.

The sample holds a few counts of this clone. The chain combines TRBV4-2 with TRBJ2-3; 7 bases fit TRBD1. The germline CDR1 and CDR2 sequences are LGHNA and YNFKEQ. The CDR3 is made up of 14 amino acids. The V segment lost 4 bases and the J segment 5 bases; nucleotides outside the gene matches: 6. CDR3 residues: CASSPPTGRDTQYF. The CDR3 coding sequence is TGTGCCAGCAGCCCACCGACAGGGCGAGATACGCAGTATTTT.

The chain couples TRBV10-3 to TRBJ1-1; 7 nucleotides line up with TRBD1. From germline, CDR1 is ENHRY and CDR2 SYGVKD. The trim removed 6 bases at V and 4 bases at J, leaving 8 bases unmatched. The length of the CDR3 is 14 residues. The CDR3 here is CAIRGTAESTEAFF. CDR3 sequence (DNA): TGTGCCATCAGGGGGACAGCCGAGAGCACTGAAGCTTTCTTT.